Sequencing of this T cell receptor beta chain was carried out in a study of OX40 agonist ivuxolimab in advanced cancers. About the research overall: Partial responses were achieved by three patients, one with hepatocellular carcinoma and two with cutaneous melanoma. Study results and limitations: Expanded peripheral T cell antigen specificity was not determined. Partial responders dosed at 0.1-3.0 mg/kg displayed clonal expansion ranking among the lowest.

Sequencing was performed with immunoSEQ multiplex PCR; in TCRdb, only in-frame clones are kept and a portion is missing. The repertoire consists of around 20,000 clones, with roughly 83% occurring once and the leading ten covering 36%. CDR3 length: 16 residues. The V end lost 4 bases, the J end lost 5 bases, and 18 bases lay between the germline ends. Germline V gene data show CDR1 as KGHSH and CDR2 as LQKENI. As for this clone: Its antigen is undetermined.

The sample consisted of CD4+ or CD8+ T cells sorted from blood, taken in a trial of the OX40 agonist ivuxolimab. This receptor was taken from an adult with an advanced solid tumor such as melanoma, head and neck, liver or kidney cancer. This rearrangement joins TRBV18 to TRBJ1-5, with D uncertain. CDR3 loop: CASSLNNAPRDQPQHF. The CDR3 DNA sequence: TGTGCCAGCTCACTAAATAACGCCCCAAGGGATCAGCCCCAGCATTTT. The entire variable domain, with the rest obtained from reference TRBV18 and TRBJ1-5, is as follows: NAGVMQNPRHLVRRRGQEARLRCSPMKGHSHVYWYRQLPEEGLKFMVYLQKENIIDESGMPKERFSAEFPKEGPSILRIQQVVRGDSAAYFCASSLNNAPRDQPQHFGDGTRLSIL.